The 10 T cell receptor beta chains listed next were all sequenced from one sample in a study of blood T cell repertoires in COVID-19. Clones were read by immunoSEQ multiplex PCR, and TCRdb kept only the in-frame ones, dropping some. The repertoire holds roughly 74,000 clones, with almost 85% as singletons. What was sequenced was peripheral blood. These receptors all stem from a man aged 70 or older with acute or convalescent COVID-19.

The chain has TRBV20-1 and TRBJ2-1; 14 bases are shared with TRBD2. Looked up from germline, CDR1 is DFQATT and CDR2 is SNEGSKA (reference sequence). Trimming at V came to 3 bases and at J to 6 bases, leaving 13 bases not matched to a gene. CDR3 length: 18 residues. CDR3 sequence: CSASPVVGTSGSFNEQFF. The CDR3 bases are TGCAGTGCTAGTCCGGTAGTGGGGACTAGCGGGAGCTTCAATGAGCAGTTCTTC.

The J gene is TRBJ2-7, the V gene TRBV6-5; no clear D gene. Germline V CDR1 and CDR2: MNHEY, SVGAGI. V was trimmed by 6 bases and J by 0 bases, leaving 15 bases between them. The CDR3 is 15 residues long. CDR3 in DNA: TGTGCCAGCAGCTACCTCGGGTCGAGCTCCTACGAGCAGTACTTC. This gives the protein CASSYLGSSSYEQYF.

This chain joins TRBV19 and TRBJ1-2; D gene unclear. Trimming pared 4 bases from V and 6 bases from J, leaving 9 bases between. Germline V gives CDR1 LNHDA, CDR2 SQIVND (reference sequence). CDR3 length equals 12 residues. In DNA, the CDR3 is TGTGCCAGTAGTAGGGTGGGAGATGGCTACACCTTC. It codes for CASSRVGDGYTF.

This rearrangement joins TRBV30 to TRBJ2-2, with D possibly being TRBD2 (5 bases). The CDR3 is 14 amino acids. V was clipped by 8 bases and J by 0 bases, with 13 bases between them. CDR1 GTSNPN and CDR2 SVGIG come from the germline V gene (reference sequence). CDR3 nucleotides: TGTGCCACATTAGGGAGTGCGAACACCGGGGAGCTGTTTTTT. Its translation is CATLGSANTGELFF. The full variable domain, with the rest looked up from reference TRBV30 and TRBJ2-2, is SQTIHQWPATLVQPVGSPLSLECTVEGTSNPNLYWYRQAAGRGLQLLFYSVGIGQISSEVPQNLSASRPQDRQFILSSKKLLLSDSGFYLCATLGSANTGELFFGEGSRLTVL.

This clone was seen a single time. The V and J genes are TRBV7-9 and TRBJ2-3; 7 positions agree with TRBD1. CDR3 length: 12 amino acids. With 9 bases clipped from V and 3 bases from J, the junction kept 3 bases outside the gene matches. Per the germline V gene, CDR1 is SEHNR and CDR2 is FQNEAQ (reference sequence). CDR3 sequence reads: CASHRGTDTQYF. For the CDR3, the DNA is TGTGCCAGTCACAGGGGTACAGATACGCAGTATTTT.

CDR3 coding DNA: TGCGCCAGCAGCCCGGACAGGGGGCTCACTGAAGCTTTCTTT. Its protein is CASSPDRGLTEAFF. This sequence joins TRBV5-1 and TRBJ1-1; TRBD1 agrees at 11 bases. V shed 4 bases and J 4 bases; nucleotides not matched to a gene: 3. CDR1 is SGHRS, CDR2 YFSETQ, per germline. This CDR3 spans 14 amino acids.

The V gene is TRBV7-9, the J gene TRBJ2-7; TRBD1 might be the D (5 bases). The ends were cut back, 5 bases at V and 2 bases at J, with 16 bases in the middle. Germline CDR1 is SEHNR and CDR2 is FQNEAQ (reference sequence). The CDR3 totals 15 residues. The chain's CDR3 is CASSPRQTLTYEQYF. The CDR3 DNA is TGTGCCAGCAGCCCCCGACAGACGCTGACCTACGAGCAGTACTTC. Based on the CDR3 plus reference TRBV7-9 and TRBJ2-7, the full variable domain is DTGVSQNPRHKITKRGQNVTFRCDPISEHNRLYWYRQTLGQGPEFLTYFQNEAQLEKSRLLSDRFSAERPKGSFSTLEIQRTEQGDSAMYLCASSPRQTLTYEQYFGPGTRLTVT.

A few counts support this clone. The chain joins TRBV9 to TRBJ1-6, with 7 bases that match TRBD1. V lost 3 bases and J lost 7; bases outside the gene matches: 10. The germline gives CDR1 SGDLS, CDR2 YYNGEE. The CDR3 extends over 16 amino acids. The CDR3 region is CASSAQTGTLNSPLHF. DNA for the CDR3: TGTGCCAGCAGCGCGCAGACAGGGACCCTAAATTCACCCCTCCACTTT.

This chain connects TRBV15 to TRBJ1-2, with D possibly TRBD1 on 6 matching bases. Germline values: CDR1 LNHNV, CDR2 YYDKDF (reference sequence). Trimming pared 0 bases from V and 4 bases from J, leaving 12 bases between. CDR3 length: 15 residues. The CDR3 region has the DNA TGTGCCACCAGCAGAGAGGGGGCCACTCTCTATGGCTACACCTTC. It is translated as CATSREGATLYGYTF.

This clone is medium-sized by share. The J gene is TRBJ1-2, the V gene TRBV2; 10 nucleotides agree with TRBD1. The CDR3 totals 13 residues. V shed 4 bases and J 6 bases; nucleotides not matched to a gene: 2. Germline assignment: CDR1 SNHLY and CDR2 FYNNEI. CDR3 sequence: CASSAGTGDGYTF. The DNA for the CDR3 is TGTGCCAGCAGTGCCGGGACAGGGGATGGCTACACCTTC. Looking up the rest from reference TRBV2 and TRBJ1-2 gives the full variable domain: EPEVTQTPSHQVTQMGQEVILRCVPISNHLYFYWYRQILGQKVEFLVSFYNNEISEKSEIFDDQFSVERPDGSNFTLKIRSTKLEDSAMYFCASSAGTGDGYTFGSGTRLTVV.